One and the same sample provided the 19 T cell receptor beta chains below, sequenced in a study of STAT5B mutations in CD4+ large granular lymphocyte leukemia. Using immunoSEQ multiplex PCR, the repertoire was profiled, and TCRdb retains in-frame clones only, with some absent. Among around 30,000 clones listed, roughly 70% were seen once. The specimen sequenced was CD4+ T cells from blood buffy coats. Receptor source: a human donor in good health.

This chain connects TRBV5-4 to TRBJ1-2, with D maybe TRBD1 (6 bases). Germline V CDR1 and CDR2: SGHNT, YYREEE (reference sequence). V gave up 3 bases and J gave up 1 base, with 16 bases separating them. CDR3 length: 16 amino acids. The CDR3 sequence: CASSSYRQDLNYGYTF. The CDR3 bases are TGTGCCAGCAGCTCGTACCGACAGGATCTTAACTATGGCTACACCTTC. The full variable domain, its missing parts supplied by reference TRBV5-4 and TRBJ1-2, is ETGVTQSPTHLIKTRGQQVTLRCSSQSGHNTVSWYQQALGQGPQFIFQYYREEENGRGNFPPRFSGLQFPNYSSELNVNALELDDSALYLCASSSYRQDLNYGYTFGSGTRLTVV.

A few counts support this clone. The gene calls are TRBV28 and TRBJ1-4, with unresolved D. The CDR3 is made up of 16 amino acids. Germline CDR1 and CDR2: MDHEN and SYDVKM. V gave up 2 bases and J gave up 4 bases, with 14 bases separating them. The CDR3 nucleotides read TGTGCCAGCAGTTTAAGTGGGCGGACCAATAATGAAAAACTGTTTTTT. This encodes CASSLSGRTNNEKLFF. Together with reference TRBV28 and TRBJ1-4, the CDR3 gives the full variable domain: DVKVTQSSRYLVKRTGEKVFLECVQDMDHENMFWYRQDPGLGLRLIYFSYDVKMKEKGDIPEGYSVSREKKERFSLILESASTNQTSMYLCASSLSGRTNNEKLFFGSGTQLSVL.

This clone was picked up a small number of times. The CDR3 here is CASIKGVNTEAFF. Written as DNA, the CDR3 is TGTGCCAGCATAAAGGGGGTGAACACTGAAGCTTTCTTT. The chain joins TRBV28 to TRBJ1-1; possible D gene TRBD1, 6 bases. The CDR3 is 13 residues long. Germline values: CDR1 MDHEN, CDR2 SYDVKM. V lost 7 bases and J lost 0, with 9 bases in between.

CDR3 residues: CASSRARGPYNEQFF. Here the CDR3 DNA reads TGTGCCAGCAGTAGGGCCAGGGGGCCCTACAATGAGCAGTTCTTC. The chain uses TRBV2 and TRBJ2-1; 8 bases fit TRBD1. Germline CDR1 and CDR2: SNHLY and FYNNEI. The CDR3 has 15 amino acids. J gave up 2 bases and V 5 bases, and 5 bases lay outside the gene matches. The full variable domain, with the rest looked up from reference TRBV2 and TRBJ2-1, is EPEVTQTPSHQVTQMGQEVILRCVPISNHLYFYWYRQILGQKVEFLVSFYNNEISEKSEIFDDQFSVERPDGSNFTLKIRSTKLEDSAMYFCASSRARGPYNEQFFGPGTRLTVL.

The rearrangement links TRBV14 to TRBJ2-7; D remains unclear. The CDR3 is made up of 15 amino acids. Germline CDR1 SGHDN, CDR2 FVKESK. The V and J ends lost 5 bases and 0 bases respectively, with 14 bases between them. DNA for the CDR3: TGTGCCAGCAGCTGGAGAAGTAGGTACTCCTACGAGCAGTACTTC. Protein: CASSWRSRYSYEQYF. Using reference TRBV14 and TRBJ2-7 for the parts outside the CDR3, the full variable domain is EAGVTQFPSHSVIEKGQTVTLRCDPISGHDNLYWYRRVMGKEIKFLLHFVKESKQDESGMPNNRFLAERTGGTYSTLKVQPAELEDSGVYFCASSWRSRYSYEQYFGPGTRLTVT.

The chain uses TRBV7-2 and TRBJ1-5; no clear D. CDR1 and CDR2 from the germline V gene are SGHTA and FQGNSA. This CDR3 spans 13 amino acids. Trimming pared 3 bases from V and 16 bases from J, leaving 19 bases between. This chain's CDR3 is CASSFIGVGPIHF. The CDR3 DNA follows: TGTGCCAGCAGCTTCATTGGTGTCGGACCCATTCATTTT.

The V call is TRBV6-6, the J call TRBJ2-5, with D maybe TRBD1 (6 bases). CDR3 length: 12 amino acids. Trimming took off 5 bases at V and 4 bases at J, with 8 bases between the two ends. From germline, CDR1 is MNHNY and CDR2 SVGAGI (reference sequence). The DNA for the CDR3 is TGTGCCAGCAGTCGGGACACAGAGACCCAGTACTTC. Translation gives CASSRDTETQYF.

The chain links TRBV19 to TRBJ2-1, with TRBD2 matching 10 bases. This CDR3 spans 14 amino acids. J lost 4 bases, V lost 7 bases, and 4 bases had no gene match. Looked up from germline, CDR1 is LNHDA and CDR2 is SQIVND (reference sequence). The CDR3 sequence is CASKSGGAYNEQFF. The CDR3 nucleotides read TGTGCCAGTAAGAGCGGGGGGGCGTACAATGAGCAGTTCTTC. The full variable domain, completed using reference TRBV19 and TRBJ2-1, is DGGITQSPKYLFRKEGQNVTLSCEQNLNHDAMYWYRQDPGQGLRLIYYSQIVNDFQKGDIAEGYSVSREKKESFPLTVTSAQKNPTAFYLCASKSGGAYNEQFFGPGTRLTVL.

The CDR3 reads CASSPRREDGYTF. The CDR3 region has the DNA TGTGCCAGCTCACCCCGAAGGGAGGATGGCTACACCTTC. V and J are TRBV18 and TRBJ1-2; D gene unclear. V was trimmed by 3 bases and J by 6 bases, leaving 11 bases between them. Germline assignment: CDR1 KGHSH and CDR2 LQKENI. This CDR3 has 13 residues.

The genes are TRBV7-6 and TRBJ2-7; a possible D gene is TRBD2 (5 bases). Germline V gene sequence: CDR1 SGHVS, CDR2 FNYEAQ. Trimming stripped 1 base from V and 3 bases from J, with 7 bases between. This CDR3 has 13 amino acids. In DNA form, the CDR3 reads TGTGCCAGCAGCTTAGGGGAGCACTACGAGCAGTACTTC. Translation: CASSLGEHYEQYF.

The chain carries TRBV6-1 and TRBJ1-6, with D uncertain. V lost 6 bases to trimming and J lost 14 bases, with 17 bases between them. The CDR3 totals 13 residues. Germline-derived CDR1 and CDR2 are MNHNS and SASEGT. The CDR3 sequence is CASRTAGYETLHF. CDR3 coding DNA: TGTGCCAGCAGAACAGCCGGGTACGAAACCCTCCACTTT.

This clone was observed once. This chain connects TRBV10-3 to TRBJ2-2; perhaps D is TRBD1 or TRBD2 (5 bases each). The CDR3 has 17 amino acids. Germline assignment: CDR1 ENHRY and CDR2 SYGVKD. V lost 11 bases, J lost 4 bases, and 26 bases lay in between. CDR3 protein: CAHTPREPGRGTGELFF. As DNA, the CDR3 is TGTGCCCACACCCCCAGAGAACCGGGACGTGGCACCGGGGAGCTGTTTTTT.

This rearrangement joins TRBV4-3 to TRBJ2-5, with a tentative D call TRBD2 (5 bases). V lost 0 bases and J lost 0, with 17 bases in between. The germline V gene has CDR1 LGHNA and CDR2 YSLEER. The CDR3 is 18 amino acids. Written as DNA, the CDR3 is TGCGCCAGCAGCCAAGATCTTACTGGCGGGCCAAACCAAGAGACCCAGTACTTC. As protein: CASSQDLTGGPNQETQYF.

This chain connects TRBV30 to TRBJ2-7; D is uncertain. V was clipped by 3 bases and J by 6 bases, with 15 bases between them. CDR3 length: 13 residues. Germline lookup yields CDR1 GTSNPN and CDR2 SVGIG (reference sequence). CDR3 DNA: TGTGCCTGGAGCGCAGAATCAATACGCGAGCAGTACTTC. Its translation: CAWSAESIREQYF.

This sequence joins TRBV7-2 and TRBJ1-2; TRBD1 aligns across 7 bases. Trimming at V came to 5 bases and at J to 3 bases, leaving 9 bases not matched to a gene. Germline CDR1 reads SGHTA; CDR2 reads FQGNSA. The length of the CDR3 is 15 residues. CDR3 amino acids: CASSPVGGTDYGYTF. The CDR3 region has the DNA TGTGCCAGCAGCCCCGTGGGAGGGACAGACTATGGCTACACCTTC.

The chain combines TRBV6-6 with TRBJ2-1; a weak D match, TRBD2 (5 bases). The V end lost 3 bases, the J end lost 0 bases, and 12 bases lay between the germline ends. CDR3 length: 16 amino acids. Germline V gene data show CDR1 as MNHNY and CDR2 as SVGAGI (reference sequence). DNA of the CDR3: TGTGCCAGCAGTTATAATAGAGGGAGCTCCTACAATGAGCAGTTCTTC. It translates to CASSYNRGSSYNEQFF.

This clone came up a few times. The rearrangement joins TRBV5-1 to TRBJ2-5; D gene ambiguous. The germline V gene has CDR1 SGHRS and CDR2 YFSETQ. Trimming left V 1 base short and J 0 bases short, with 10 bases between. This CDR3 spans 15 amino acids. For the CDR3, the DNA is TGCGCCAGCAGCTTGAGATCGCCCAACCAAGAGACCCAGTACTTC. Its translation is CASSLRSPNQETQYF. The full variable domain, completed using reference TRBV5-1 and TRBJ2-5, is KAGVTQTPRYLIKTRGQQVTLSCSPISGHRSVSWYQQTPGQGLQFLFEYFSETQRNKGNFPGRFSGRQFSNSRSEMNVSTLELGDSALYLCASSLRSPNQETQYFGPGTRLLVL.

The chain uses TRBV18 and TRBJ1-6; 7 bases match TRBD1. This CDR3 spans 15 amino acids. J was trimmed by 6 bases and V by 3 bases; bases with no gene match: 5. Looked up from germline, CDR1 is KGHSH and CDR2 is LQKENI. The CDR3 protein is CASSPRTGGNSPLHF. CDR3 in DNA: TGTGCCAGCTCACCCAGGACAGGCGGTAATTCACCCCTCCACTTT.

The chain joins TRBV11-2 to TRBJ1-2; 8 positions match TRBD1. V gave up 1 base and J gave up 4 bases; unmatched junction bases: 11. Germline V gives CDR1 SGHAT, CDR2 FQNNGV. The CDR3 contains 17 residues. The CDR3 region is CASSLGDRSPGGYGYTF. The CDR3 region has the DNA TGTGCCAGCAGCTTAGGGGACAGGTCGCCGGGGGGCTATGGCTACACCTTC.